This T cell receptor (beta chain) is from a study of neoadjuvant nivolumab and ipilimumab in lung cancer. Study-wide context: The combination arm added day-1 ipilimumab 1 mg/kg to nivolumab 3 mg/kg on days 1, 15, 29.

Germline CDR1 reads KGHSH; CDR2 reads LQKENI. The V and J ends lost 2 bases and 5 bases respectively, with 9 bases between them. The CDR3 length is 13 residues. Clones were read by immunoSEQ multiplex PCR, and TCRdb kept only the in-frame ones, dropping some. Of approximately 29,000 clones in the sample, 90% were seen once. Study conclusions and caveats: A small number of samples were TCR sequenced. Pretherapy blood TCR richness correlated positively with resected tumor richness.

As to this clone: Antigen specificity is unknown.

The TCR comes from an adult with non-small cell lung cancer. The gene calls are TRBV18 and TRBJ1-2; D is uncertain. The sequences come from peripheral blood, collected after neoadjuvant nivolumab, alone or with ipilimumab, at or shortly before surgery. CDR3 DNA: TGTGCCAGCTCACCAGGCCAGAAGTATGGCTACACCTTC. Translation: CASSPGQKYGYTF. Complete variable domain (other parts from reference TRBV18 and TRBJ1-2): NAGVMQNPRHLVRRRGQEARLRCSPMKGHSHVYWYRQLPEEGLKFMVYLQKENIIDESGMPKERFSAEFPKEGPSILRIQQVVRGDSAAYFCASSPGQKYGYTFGSGTRLTVV.